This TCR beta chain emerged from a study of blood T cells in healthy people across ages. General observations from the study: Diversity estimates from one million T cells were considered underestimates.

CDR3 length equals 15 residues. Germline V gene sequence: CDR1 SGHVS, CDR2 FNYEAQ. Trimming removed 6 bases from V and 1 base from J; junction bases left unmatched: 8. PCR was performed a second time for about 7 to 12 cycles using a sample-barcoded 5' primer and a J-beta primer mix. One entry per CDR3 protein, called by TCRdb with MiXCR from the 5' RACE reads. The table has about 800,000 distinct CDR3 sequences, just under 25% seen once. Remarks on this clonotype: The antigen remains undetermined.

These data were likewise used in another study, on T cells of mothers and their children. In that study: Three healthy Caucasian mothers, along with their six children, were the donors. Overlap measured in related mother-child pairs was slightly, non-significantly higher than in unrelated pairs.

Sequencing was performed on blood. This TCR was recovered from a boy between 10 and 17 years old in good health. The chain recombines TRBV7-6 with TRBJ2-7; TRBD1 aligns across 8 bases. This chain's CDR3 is CASSRDRGESYEQYF. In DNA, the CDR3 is TGTGCCAGCAGTAGAGACAGGGGCGAATCCTACGAGCAGTACTTC.